A selection of T cell receptor beta chains follows, all from one sample in a study of cytomegalovirus exposure and HLA in healthy donors. TCRdb's table, derived via immunoSEQ multiplex PCR, lists solely in-frame clones and lacks some. Its clone listing holds fewer than 150,000 clones. The sample taken for sequencing was PBMCs. These receptors all come from a man between 40 and 49 years old in good health and CMV-seronegative. Both conserved end residues are part of each CDR3. The order of the fields is D gene, V gene, J gene, CDR3 DNA, CDR3 protein. The D gene is left open where the match is weak.

NA	TRBV19	TRBJ2-7	TGTGCCAGTAGGCGAATCGGGGTTCTGGACGAGCAGTACTTC	CASRRIGVLDEQYF
TRBD1	TRBV2	TRBJ1-5	TGTGCCAGCAGTTTGACAGGGGGCTACAATCAGCCCCAGCATTTT	CASSLTGGYNQPQHF
TRBD1	TRBV5-1	TRBJ2-7	TGCGCCAGCAGCTTCGACTATCGGGCGGACAGGGGCGGCAACGAGCAGTACTTC	CASSFDYRADRGGNEQYF
NA	TRBV2	TRBJ1-5	TGTGCCAGCAGCACGGGGGGCTTGAGCAATCAGCCCCAGCATTTT	CASSTGGLSNQPQHF
NA	TRBV7-9	TRBJ2-2	TGTGCCAGCAGCCCACTTGGGGAGCTGTTTTTT	CASSPLGELFF
NA	TRBV11-1	TRBJ1-1	TGTGCCAGCAGCATAGGTACAGCGGCGAACACTGAAGCTTTCTTT	CASSIGTAANTEAFF
TRBD2	TRBV5-4	TRBJ2-1	TGTGCCAGCAGCCCCTGGCGGGGGGGCAACCACAATGAGCAGTTCTTC	CASSPWRGGNHNEQFF
TRBD2	TRBV7-8	TRBJ2-7	TGTGCCAGCAGCCTGCGGGGGGCCCTCTCCTACGAGCAGTACTTC	CASSLRGALSYEQYF
TRBD1	TRBV7-9	TRBJ2-7	TGTGCCAGCAGCCCCACAGGGGTCAACGAGCAGTACTTC	CASSPTGVNEQYF
NA	TRBV6-5	TRBJ1-3	TGTGCCAGCAGTAATAAAAAGAGCTCTGGAAACACCATATATTTT	CASSNKKSSGNTIYF
TRBD1	TRBV5-6	TRBJ1-6	TGTGCCAGCAGTTCCGGGACAGTAAATTCACCCCTCCACTTT	CASSSGTVNSPLHF
TRBD2	TRBV25-1	TRBJ2-6	TGTGCCAGCACCCCAGGGGGACTAGCGGGGGGCCCTGCTAACGTCCTGACTTTC	CASTPGGLAGGPANVLTF
NA	TRBV6-1	TRBJ2-4	TGTGCCAGCAGTGTCTCTACGGGGGAGAAAAACATTCAGTACTTC	CASSVSTGEKNIQYF
NA	TRBV18	TRBJ2-5	TGTGCCAGCTCACCCCCGGGACACGCCGGTGAGACCCAGTACTTC	CASSPPGHAGETQYF
TRBD1	TRBV29-1	TRBJ2-7	TGCAGCGTGCGGACAGGGGGAACCTACGAGCAGTACTTC	CSVRTGGTYEQYF
TRBD1	TRBV11-3	TRBJ2-3	TGTGCCAGCAGCTTTGGACAGGGTGCAGATACGCAGTATTTT	CASSFGQGADTQYF
NA	TRBV29-1	TRBJ1-1	TGCAGCGTTGACAGGAACACTGAAGCTTTCTTT	CSVDRNTEAFF
NA	TRBV7-2	TRBJ1-3	TGTGCCAGCAGCTTAGACAGGTTGATCATCTCTGGAAACACCATATATTTT	CASSLDRLIISGNTIYF
NA	TRBV6-4	TRBJ2-2	TGTGCCAGCAGTGACCCGCCGGAGGGCCCCTCGGACGGGGAGCTGTTTTTT	CASSDPPEGPSDGELFF
NA	TRBV19	TRBJ1-1	TGTGCCAGTAGTCTCAGGGGCTACACTGAAGCTTTCTTT	CASSLRGYTEAFF
TRBD1	TRBV4-1	TRBJ1-2	TGCGCCAGCAGCCAAGAAGGGACAGGGGGTTATGGCTACACCTTC	CASSQEGTGGYGYTF
NA	TRBV19	TRBJ2-2	TGTGCCAGCATACTAGGGGGGGCGAACACCGGGGAGCTGTTTTTT	CASILGGANTGELFF
TRBD1	TRBV7-2	TRBJ1-6	TGTGCCAGCAGCTTAGGGGACAGCACCCCAAGCTCCTATAATTCACCCCTCCACTTT	CASSLGDSTPSSYNSPLHF
NA	TRBV6-5	TRBJ1-2	TGTGCCAGCAGGCAGAAGACAGACTATGGCTACACCTTC	CASRQKTDYGYTF
TRBD1	TRBV7-3	TRBJ1-1	TGTGCCAGCAGTTCCGGGACAGCGTCGACTGAAGCTTTCTTT	CASSSGTASTEAFF
NA	TRBV28	TRBJ1-5	TGTGCCAGCAGTGCCGACAGGAACTTAGTCGGAAATCAGCCCCAGCATTTT	CASSADRNLVGNQPQHF
TRBD1	TRBV5-5	TRBJ2-1	TGTGCCAGCAGCTTGGAGGGGGCCTCCAATGAGCAGTTCTTC	CASSLEGASNEQFF
NA	TRBV9	TRBJ1-3	TGTGCCAGCAGCGTAGCTCTATCTGGAAACACCATATATTTT	CASSVALSGNTIYF
NA	TRBV19	TRBJ1-2	TGTGCCAGTAGTATATTTTGGGGAGCGGACTATGGCTACACCTTC	CASSIFWGADYGYTF
TRBD1	TRBV5-4	TRBJ2-7	TGTGCCAGCAGCGGGACAGGGGGCGTCGAGCAGTACTTC	CASSGTGGVEQYF
TRBD1	TRBV6-1	TRBJ2-2	TGTGCCAGCAGTGAAGATACAGGGGGGACCGGGGAGCTGTTTTTT	CASSEDTGGTGELFF
TRBD2	TRBV5-5	TRBJ2-2	TGTGCCAGCAGCTTGTCCACGCCGGCCGGGACTAGCTTTACCGGGGAGCTGTTTTTT	CASSLSTPAGTSFTGELFF
NA	TRBV15	TRBJ1-2	TGTGCCACCGCGACGGCCGGGGGCTATGGCTACACCTTC	CATATAGGYGYTF
NA	TRBV5-4	TRBJ2-3	TGTGCCAGCAGCTTGTTCCTAGATACGCAGTATTTT	CASSLFLDTQYF
NA	TRBV7-8	TRBJ1-1	TGTGCCAGCAGCTCGTCCCAGAAAGCTTTCTTT	CASSSSQKAFF
TRBD1	TRBV6-6	TRBJ1-2	TGTGCCAGCAGCCCAGAGGGACAGCTTTTTAACTATGGCTACACCTTC	CASSPEGQLFNYGYTF
NA	TRBV6-5	TRBJ2-1	TGTGCCAGCAGGGGTCGGGGTCGGGCTGAGCAGTTCTTC	CASRGRGRAEQFF
TRBD2	TRBV11-2	TRBJ2-7	TGTGCCAGCAGCTCCCCGGCACTAGCGGTCCACGAGCAGTACTTC	CASSSPALAVHEQYF
NA	TRBV5-6	TRBJ1-2	TGTGCCAGCAGCTTGAGGGGTTCCTATGGCTACACCTTC	CASSLRGSYGYTF
TRBD1	TRBV15	TRBJ2-5	TGTGCCACCAGGAGGACAGGGGTTTTCGAGACCCAGTACTTC	CATRRTGVFETQYF
NA	TRBV7-9	TRBJ1-1	TGTGCCAGCAGCTTGTCGGAGGGGGAGGGAAAAGCTTTCTTT	CASSLSEGEGKAFF
TRBD1	TRBV5-4	TRBJ2-7	TGTGCCAGCAGCTTGGCTGGGACAGGGGGCTACAACGAGCAGTACTTC	CASSLAGTGGYNEQYF
TRBD1	TRBV19	TRBJ1-5	TGTGCCAGTAGTATAGAACAGGGGATCCAGCCCCAGCATTTT	CASSIEQGIQPQHF
NA	TRBV21-1	TRBJ2-4	TGTGCCAGCAGCAAAAAGGGGCAGGGGAAGGGCAAAAACATTCAGTACTTC	CASSKKGQGKGKNIQYF
TRBD1	TRBV11-1	TRBJ2-7	TGTGCCAGCAGCTTAAGATTCGGGGACAGGTATATTCCCCCCTACGAGCAGTACTTC	CASSLRFGDRYIPPYEQYF
TRBD1	TRBV25-1	TRBJ2-7	TGTGCCAGCAGTGGACAGGGGGACCCCTACGAGCAGTACTTC	CASSGQGDPYEQYF
NA	TRBV25-1	TRBJ2-5	TGTGCCAGCAGCCACGATGCGGGGAAGACCCAGTACTTC	CASSHDAGKTQYF
NA	TRBV5-1	TRBJ1-2	TGCGCCAGCAGCTTTGCAGGAATGGACTATGGCTACACCTTC	CASSFAGMDYGYTF
TRBD1	TRBV29-1	TRBJ2-5	TGCAGCGTAGCAGGGGGCAGATTGGAGACCCAGTACTTC	CSVAGGRLETQYF